These 30 T cell receptor beta chains originate from one sample sequenced in a study of shared clonotypes between healthy human individuals. Assay used: immunoSEQ multiplex PCR; TCRdb lists only in-frame clones, some missing. This sample yields roughly 2 million clones, of which approximately 94% are seen a single time; 0.85% to 1.3% belongs to the top ten. Naive CD8 cells lacked CD45RO, underwent positive selection for CCR7 and left out terminally differentiated effector memory CD45RA+ cells. Sequencing was done on a sample of naive CD8+ T cells sorted from blood. The origin of the receptors is a man aged 18 to 30 in good health.

This clone was observed a single time. For the CDR3, the DNA is TGTGCCAGCAGAGGGGAGACCTACGAGCAGTACTTC. It encodes CASRGETYEQYF. This chain connects TRBV6-1 to TRBJ2-7; the D gene could be TRBD1 or TRBD2 (5 bases each). Germline CDR1 is MNHNS and CDR2 is SASEGT. This CDR3 spans 12 amino acids. Trimming stripped 6 bases from V and 2 bases from J, with 8 bases between.

Here the CDR3 reads CASSLVLTSGEYNEQFF. Here the CDR3 DNA reads TGTGCCAGCAGCTTAGTTCTGACTAGCGGGGAGTACAATGAGCAGTTCTTC. The chain is built from TRBV7-2 and TRBJ2-1, with 11 bases aligning to TRBD2. The CDR3 loop spans 17 amino acids. Germline V gene sequence: CDR1 SGHTA, CDR2 FQGNSA. The ends lost 1 base at V and 4 bases at J; junction bases unmatched: 6.

V and J are TRBV9 and TRBJ2-7; D is tentatively TRBD1 or TRBD2 (5 bases each). This CDR3 has 14 residues. V was clipped by 3 bases and J by 3 bases, with 13 bases between them. From germline, CDR1 is SGDLS and CDR2 YYNGEE. The CDR3 DNA reads as TGTGCCAGCAGCGCGTTTGGGGGTTTCTACGAGCAGTACTTC. Translated, it gives CASSAFGGFYEQYF.

V usage is TRBV7-6 and J usage is TRBJ1-1; tentative D call: TRBD1 (6 bases). V lost 1 base to trimming and J lost 7 bases, with 16 bases between them. Germline V CDR1 and CDR2: SGHVS, FNYEAQ. This CDR3 has 15 amino acids. The CDR3 here is CASSLGEGGAGEAFF. CDR3 DNA: TGTGCCAGCAGCTTAGGAGAGGGGGGGGCCGGTGAAGCTTTCTTT. The whole variable domain, remainder taken from reference TRBV7-6 and TRBJ1-1, is GAGVSQSPRYKVTKRGQDVALRCDPISGHVSLYWYRQALGQGPEFLTYFNYEAQQDKSGLPNDRFSAERPEGSISTLTIQRTEQRDSAMYRCASSLGEGGAGEAFFGQGTRLTVV.

The V and J genes are TRBV27 and TRBJ2-7, with D unclear. CDR1 and CDR2 from the germline V gene are MNHEY and SMNVEV (reference sequence). Trimming took off 5 bases at V and 0 bases at J, with 11 bases between the two ends. This CDR3 has 14 amino acids. CDR3 in amino acids: CASSLTQNSYEQYF. For the CDR3, the DNA is TGTGCCAGCAGTCTGACCCAGAACTCCTACGAGCAGTACTTC.

The J gene is TRBJ2-3, the V gene TRBV7-8; D ambiguous. The CDR3 runs to 15 residues. Trimming removed 5 bases at V and 0 bases at J, with 12 bases between. Germline-derived CDR1 and CDR2 are SGHVS and FQNEAQ. The CDR3 coding sequence is TGTGCCAGCAGCCCACAGCGCCCGAGCACAGATACGCAGTATTTT. Residues: CASSPQRPSTDTQYF.

A single count supports this clone. The chain couples TRBV5-6 to TRBJ2-4; no definite D call. Deletions cut 2 bases from V and 2 bases from J, with 11 bases between. The CDR3 loop spans 15 amino acids. Germline CDR1 SGHDT, CDR2 YYEEEE. The CDR3 DNA reads as TGTGCCAGCAGCTTTGCCTCCGGGCCCAAAAACATTCAGTACTTC. Protein: CASSFASGPKNIQYF. The full variable domain, rest sourced from reference TRBV5-6 and TRBJ2-4, is DAGVTQSPTHLIKTRGQQVTLRCSPKSGHDTVSWYQQALGQGPQFIFQYYEEEERQRGNFPDRFSGHQFPNYSSELNVNALLLGDSALYLCASSFASGPKNIQYFGAGTRLSVL.

About this clone itself: Different DNA sequences within this sample yield the same CDR3. The CDR3 nucleotides read TGTGCCAGCAGCGTAGGTGGGGGAGACAATGGCTACACCTTC. It specifies CASSVGGGDNGYTF. The V and J genes are TRBV9 and TRBJ1-2; a weak D match, TRBD1 (5 bases). Germline assignment: CDR1 SGDLS and CDR2 YYNGEE. This CDR3 is built from 14 residues. V was pared by 0 bases and J by 6 bases, with 12 bases between.

CDR3 bases: TGTGCCAGCAGTTCCCTTGGACCGGTAACTTATGGAGGCTACACCTTC. As protein: CASSSLGPVTYGGYTF. This chain joins TRBV27 and TRBJ1-2; D not resolved. Per germline, CDR1 MNHEY and CDR2 SMNVEV (reference sequence). This CDR3 is 16 amino acids long. The V end was cut by 4 bases, the J end by 8 bases, with 23 bases between.

This rearrangement joins TRBV27 to TRBJ2-1; no firm D call. V shed 8 bases and J shed 4 bases, with 12 bases lying between them. The CDR3 consists of 13 residues. The germline CDR1 and CDR2 sequences are MNHEY and SMNVEV (reference sequence). The CDR3 coding sequence is TGTGCCAGCGGATTGGACCTATACAATGAGCAGTTCTTC. Translating gives CASGLDLYNEQFF.

The chain combines TRBV28 with TRBJ1-1; D is perhaps TRBD1 (6 bases). Trimming stripped 7 bases from V and 4 bases from J, with 13 bases between. The CDR3 sequence is 13 residues long. Looked up from germline, CDR1 is MDHEN and CDR2 is SYDVKM. The CDR3 DNA reads as TGTGCCAGCACCCTAAGGGGGGGCACTGAAGCTTTCTTT. Translating it yields CASTLRGGTEAFF.

This clone was picked up one time. This chain joins TRBV7-9 and TRBJ2-1; TRBD1 agrees at 9 bases. V lost 3 bases and J lost 4; bases outside the gene matches: 10. The CDR3 contains 17 residues. In germline, CDR1 is SEHNR, CDR2 FQNEAQ (reference sequence). CDR3 nucleotides: TGTGCCAGCAGCTTCCCAATGGGGGACAGGGAATACAATGAGCAGTTCTTC. Translating it yields CASSFPMGDREYNEQFF.

The genes are TRBV7-9 and TRBJ1-6; 9 bases are shared with TRBD1. Germline values: CDR1 SEHNR, CDR2 FQNEAQ (reference sequence). The CDR3 runs 14 residues. With V trimmed by 5 bases and J by 7 bases, 3 bases remained unmatched. This CDR3 reads CASSNGQGNSPLHF. The CDR3 DNA sequence: TGTGCCAGCAGCAACGGACAGGGGAATTCACCCCTCCACTTT. The whole variable domain, filled in from reference TRBV7-9 and TRBJ1-6, reads DTGVSQNPRHKITKRGQNVTFRCDPISEHNRLYWYRQTLGQGPEFLTYFQNEAQLEKSRLLSDRFSAERPKGSFSTLEIQRTEQGDSAMYLCASSNGQGNSPLHFGNGTRLTVT.

J is TRBJ2-2 and V is TRBV27; 9 positions agree with TRBD1. The V segment lost 3 bases and the J segment 5 bases; nucleotides outside the gene matches: 10. The CDR3 has 17 amino acids. In germline, CDR1 is MNHEY, CDR2 SMNVEV (reference sequence). The DNA of the CDR3 is TGTGCCAGCAGTTTCTCGCCCGGGACAGGGCGTACCGGGGAGCTGTTTTTT. Translation gives CASSFSPGTGRTGELFF.

The J gene is TRBJ1-5, the V gene TRBV7-2; perhaps TRBD1 as D (6 bases). The V end lost 5 bases, the J end lost 3 bases, and 23 bases lay between the germline ends. Germline V CDR1 and CDR2: SGHTA, FQGNSA. This CDR3 region has 18 residues. CDR3 coding DNA: TGTGCCAGCAGCCCATCACTCGGGGGCCCCCTTCCCAATCAGCCCCAGCATTTT. It is translated as CASSPSLGGPLPNQPQHF. Drawing the rest from reference TRBV7-2 and TRBJ1-5, the complete variable domain is GAGVSQSPSNKVTEKGKDVELRCDPISGHTALYWYRQSLGQGLEFLIYFQGNSAPDKSGLPSDRFSAERTGGSVSTLTIQRTQQEDSAVYLCASSPSLGGPLPNQPQHFGDGTRLSIL.

This rearrangement joins TRBV9 to TRBJ2-7; weak D call: TRBD1 (6 bases). In germline, CDR1 is SGDLS, CDR2 YYNGEE. The CDR3 is 16 amino acids. V lost 3 bases to trimming and J lost 2 bases, with 18 bases between them. Here the CDR3 reads CASSEVGTSLTYEQYF. The CDR3 coding sequence is TGTGCCAGCAGCGAGGTGGGGACAAGCCTGACCTACGAGCAGTACTTC. The full variable domain, rest sourced from reference TRBV9 and TRBJ2-7, is DSGVTQTPKHLITATGQRVTLRCSPRSGDLSVYWYQQSLDQGLQFLIQYYNGEERAKGNILERFSAQQFPDLHSELNLSSLELGDSALYFCASSEVGTSLTYEQYFGPGTRLTVT.

Comments on this clone: Since a much larger clone is just one base distant, this may be a read error. The chain employs TRBV30 and TRBJ2-7; D may match TRBD1 or TRBD2 (5 bases each). This CDR3 is built from 13 residues. The germline CDR1 and CDR2 sequences are GTSNPN and SVGIG (reference sequence). With 1 base removed from V and 5 bases from J, the gap between germline ends came to 12 bases. As DNA, the CDR3 is TGTGCCTGGAGTGCCGAGACGGGGCACGAGCAGTACTTC. Amino acids: CAWSAETGHEQYF.

This clone has a single count. The same CDR3 is also encoded by other DNA sequences in this sample. The chain couples TRBV9 to TRBJ2-1; maybe TRBD2 (6 bases). V lost 3 bases to trimming and J lost 1 base, with 8 bases between them. CDR3 length: 14 residues. Looked up from germline, CDR1 is SGDLS and CDR2 is YYNGEE. The CDR3 loop is CASSAGGSYNEQFF. DNA of the CDR3: TGTGCCAGCAGCGCCGGGGGTTCCTACAATGAGCAGTTCTTC.

The genes are TRBV13 and TRBJ2-7; TRBD2 agrees at 9 bases. The CDR3 has 16 amino acids. The germline V gene encodes CDR1 PRHDT and CDR2 FYEKMQ (reference sequence). V lost 5 bases to trimming and J lost 3 bases; unmatched junction nucleotides: 11. CDR3 loop: CASSPAGSGGNYEQYF. The CDR3 bases are TGTGCCAGCAGCCCGGCGGGAAGCGGGGGGAACTACGAGCAGTACTTC.

The chain combines TRBV6-1 with TRBJ2-7; the D is unclear. V dropped 3 bases and J dropped 5 bases, with 17 bases sitting between them. Germline-derived CDR1 and CDR2 are MNHNS and SASEGT. The CDR3 is 15 amino acids. In nucleotides, the CDR3 is TGTGCCAGCAGTGATAAGTTTGTTGGGTGGGACGAGCAGTACTTC. Residues: CASSDKFVGWDEQYF.

Concerning this clone: The same CDR3 arises from other DNA sequences in this sample as well. The chain is built from TRBV27 and TRBJ2-5; 9 bases agree with TRBD1. The CDR3 loop spans 14 amino acids. With V trimmed by 4 bases and J by 3 bases, 3 bases remained unmatched. CDR1 is MNHEY, CDR2 SMNVEV, per germline (reference sequence). CDR3 coding DNA: TGTGCCAGCAGTTCTTGGACAGGGGAAGAGACCCAGTACTTC. This sequence encodes CASSSWTGEETQYF.

A single count supports this clone. The CDR3 reads CASSLFPGTSLETQYF. CDR3 coding DNA: TGTGCCAGCAGTTTATTTCCAGGGACATCGTTGGAGACCCAGTACTTC. The chain links TRBV27 to TRBJ2-5; D may be TRBD1 (6 bases). V shed 1 base and J shed 5 bases, with 17 bases lying between them. The CDR3 length is 16 residues. Germline CDR1 MNHEY, CDR2 SMNVEV (reference sequence).

The chain links TRBV4-1 to TRBJ2-5; 7 bases are shared with TRBD1. The germline CDR1 and CDR2 sequences are MGHRA and YSYEKL. The CDR3 runs 15 residues. V shed 1 base and J 2 bases; nucleotides not matched to a gene: 4. In DNA form, the CDR3 reads TGCGCCAGCAGCCAAGTACAGGGGCAACAAGAGACCCAGTACTTC. This sequence encodes CASSQVQGQQETQYF.

This chain uses TRBV9 with TRBJ1-6; 9 bases are a match to TRBD1. The trim removed 5 bases at V and 8 bases at J, leaving 11 bases unmatched. This CDR3 contains 16 residues. Germline V gene sequence: CDR1 SGDLS, CDR2 YYNGEE. Here the CDR3 DNA reads TGTGCCAGCAGTGCGCCAGTATGGACAGGGGATTCACCCCTCCACTTT. It yields the protein CASSAPVWTGDSPLHF.

Note on this clone: The same CDR3 also results from other DNA sequences found in this sample. The rearrangement links TRBV5-6 to TRBJ2-7, with 7 bases matching TRBD1. CDR1 SGHDT and CDR2 YYEEEE come from the germline V gene. After removal of 0 bases from V and 3 bases from J, the junction contained 3 bases not matched to a gene. CDR3 length: 14 residues. The CDR3 DNA reads TGTGCCAGCAGCTTGGGACAGGGATACTACGAGCAGTACTTC. Amino acid sequence: CASSLGQGYYEQYF.

The chain links TRBV5-5 to TRBJ1-6, with D possibly matching TRBD1 (6 bases). The germline CDR1 and CDR2 sequences are SGHKS and YYEKEE (reference sequence). The CDR3 sequence is 16 residues long. V was trimmed by 1 base and J by 6 bases, leaving 14 bases between them. CDR3 sequence: CASSLTRLGGNSPLHF. CDR3 bases: TGTGCCAGCAGCTTGACGAGGTTAGGGGGTAATTCACCCCTCCACTTT.

A remark on this clone: Other DNA sequences in this sample translate to the same CDR3. The gene calls are TRBV18 and TRBJ2-7; D unclear. The V end was cut by 3 bases, the J end by 4 bases, with 7 bases between. Germline loops: CDR1 KGHSH, CDR2 LQKENI. There are 12 residues in the CDR3. CDR3 in amino acids: CASSPGFYEQYF. The CDR3 DNA reads as TGTGCCAGCTCACCGGGTTTTTACGAGCAGTACTTC.

CDR3 region: CASSLYPLNTEAFF. CDR3 nucleotide sequence: TGTGCCAGCAGTTTATACCCCCTGAACACTGAAGCTTTCTTT. The chain employs TRBV27 and TRBJ1-1; no reliable D call. The CDR3 is made up of 14 amino acids. The germline V and J ends were trimmed by 1 base and 0 bases, with 6 bases remaining between them. Germline V gene data show CDR1 as MNHEY and CDR2 as SMNVEV (reference sequence).

The chain links TRBV4-1 to TRBJ2-3, with 7 bases fitting TRBD2. Germline V CDR1 and CDR2: MGHRA, YSYEKL. The CDR3 extends over 14 amino acids. V lost 6 bases, J lost 1 base, and 4 bases stayed unmatched. This CDR3 reads CASRESGGTDTQYF. The CDR3 bases are TGCGCCAGCAGAGAGAGCGGGGGCACAGATACGCAGTATTTT.

V gene TRBV11-2 combines with J gene TRBJ2-7; TRBD1 might be the D (6 bases). The CDR3 has 17 residues. Trimming cost V 1 base and J 2 bases, with 18 bases left between them. Germline CDR1 SGHAT, CDR2 FQNNGV. The CDR3 here is CASSLAVQQGFPYEQYF. Written as DNA, the CDR3 is TGTGCCAGCAGCTTAGCGGTCCAACAGGGATTCCCCTACGAGCAGTACTTC.